One sample yielded the 19 T cell receptor beta chains listed below, sequenced in a study of human T cells and chemical hapten exposure. Time point specified: patch test 3, about 24 weeks after DPC sensitization. Sample treatment: therapeutic diphenylcyclopropenone sensitization with weekly scalp DPC. TCRdb analysed the RACE reads with MiXCR anew, one entry per CDR3 protein. Seen here are 150,000 to 200,000 distinct CDR3 sequences, 24% observed once, and the top ten hold about 2.3%. Specimen: whole blood, collected in connection with sensitization to the hapten diphenylcyclopropenone (DPC). All receptors come from a woman between 40 and 50 years old with alopecia areata. Some clones in this sample may be carry-over from other donors' samples.

This chain uses TRBV7-6 with TRBJ2-7; D is unclear. This CDR3 contains 18 residues. The germline V gene encodes CDR1 SGHVS and CDR2 FNYEAQ. V shed 1 base and J shed 2 bases, with 21 bases lying between them. Written as DNA, the CDR3 is TGTGCCAGCAGCTTAGGCCCTCAGACTCCTTCTCGACCCTACGAGCAGTACTTC. It translates to CASSLGPQTPSRPYEQYF.

This clonotype was seen more than once but under ten times. The rearrangement joins TRBV20-1 to TRBJ2-7, with 9 bases aligning to TRBD2. V lost 3 bases, J lost 5 bases, and 17 bases stayed unmatched. The CDR3 sequence is 17 residues long. The germline gives CDR1 DFQATT, CDR2 SNEGSKA (reference sequence). CDR3: CSARAGLARGIFDEQYF. The CDR3 coding sequence is TGCAGTGCTAGGGCCGGACTAGCGAGAGGCATCTTCGACGAGCAGTACTTC.

The chain is built from TRBV5-1 and TRBJ1-4; TRBD1 is a possible D gene (5 bases). CDR3 length: 15 amino acids. CDR1 is SGHRS and CDR2 is YFSETQ in the germline V gene. The germline V and J ends were trimmed by 1 base and 8 bases, with 15 bases remaining between them. CDR3 nucleotide sequence: TGCGCCAGCAGCTTGCCACCCCCGCGGGGCGAAAAACTGTTTTTT. It translates to CASSLPPPRGEKLFF.

This clonotype was observed many times. CDR3 region: CAIGDRSGGGHNEQFF. The CDR3 DNA reads TGTGCCATCGGGGACCGGTCAGGGGGCGGGCACAATGAGCAGTTCTTC. The rearrangement joins TRBV10-3 to TRBJ2-1, with TRBD1 identical over 8 bases. V lost 8 bases, J lost 5 bases, and 14 bases stayed unmatched. The CDR3 consists of 16 residues. Germline V gene lookup returns CDR1 ENHRY and CDR2 SYGVKD.

CDR3 residues: CASSPSKGGQPLYEQYF. CDR3 coding DNA: TGTGCCAGCAGTCCTAGTAAGGGGGGCCAACCCCTCTACGAGCAGTACTTC. This chain joins TRBV28 and TRBJ2-7; D is tentatively TRBD1 or TRBD2 (6 bases each). V was shortened by 5 bases and J by 3 bases, with 23 bases between the two germline ends. The CDR3 is 17 residues long. Per germline, CDR1 MDHEN and CDR2 SYDVKM. The entire variable domain, with the rest obtained from reference TRBV28 and TRBJ2-7, is as follows: DVKVTQSSRYLVKRTGEKVFLECVQDMDHENMFWYRQDPGLGLRLIYFSYDVKMKEKGDIPEGYSVSREKKERFSLILESASTNQTSMYLCASSPSKGGQPLYEQYFGPGTRLTVT.

The table lists this clonotype with a few counts. This chain joins TRBV9 and TRBJ2-6, with D perhaps TRBD2 (6 bases). Germline V gene data show CDR1 as SGDLS and CDR2 as YYNGEE. V lost 6 bases, J lost 0 bases, and 16 bases lay in between. The CDR3 runs to 17 residues. CDR3 in amino acids: CASTSLAGYSGANVLTF. The DNA of the CDR3 is TGTGCCAGCACGAGCCTGGCGGGATACTCTGGGGCCAACGTCCTGACTTTC.

In its sample, this clonotype was seen a few times. The chain recombines TRBV5-4 with TRBJ2-1; D might be TRBD2 (5 bases). The germline V gene has CDR1 SGHNT and CDR2 YYREEE (reference sequence). The CDR3 consists of 14 residues. V lost 1 base to trimming and J lost 3 bases, with 8 bases between them. The CDR3 is CASSLPGSYNEQFF. The CDR3 nucleotides read TGTGCCAGCAGCTTGCCGGGGAGCTACAATGAGCAGTTCTTC.

This clonotype turned up a few times. The chain employs TRBV5-1 and TRBJ1-1; D is unclear. Germline CDR1 and CDR2: SGHRS and YFSETQ. This CDR3 comprises 13 residues. V lost 2 bases to trimming and J lost 1 base, with 6 bases between them. The CDR3 region is CASSFAGNTEAFF. The CDR3, as DNA: TGCGCCAGCAGCTTTGCTGGGAACACTGAAGCTTTCTTT.

The J gene is TRBJ2-5, the V gene TRBV24-1, with 14 bases aligning to TRBD2. The V gene end was trimmed by 2 bases and the J gene end by 5 bases; junction bases not matched to a gene: 3. Per the germline V gene, CDR1 is KGHDR and CDR2 is SFDVKD. This CDR3 is 16 amino acids long. CDR3 in DNA: TGTGCCACCAGTGATTCCGGGACTAGCGGGAGTGAGACCCAGTACTTC. Translated, it gives CATSDSGTSGSETQYF.

This clonotype was seen ten or more times. The chain recombines TRBV20-1 with TRBJ2-1; D unresolved. CDR1 DFQATT and CDR2 SNEGSKA come from the germline V gene (reference sequence). The germline V and J ends were trimmed by 4 bases and 4 bases, with 23 bases remaining between them. The CDR3 has 17 amino acids. The CDR3 DNA sequence: TGCAGTGCTATAGCCAATCTCTGGGCGGACCGATACAATGAGCAGTTCTTC. Translating gives CSAIANLWADRYNEQFF.

This clonotype was seen a handful of times. This chain uses TRBV6-5 with TRBJ2-2; no firm D call. V was shortened by 5 bases and J by 5 bases, with 18 bases between the two germline ends. The CDR3 is made up of 16 amino acids. CDR1 and CDR2 from the germline V gene are MNHEY and SVGAGI. The CDR3 region is CASSPQRRQLTGELFF. Here the CDR3 DNA reads TGTGCCAGCAGTCCCCAGCGCCGACAATTAACCGGGGAGCTGTTTTTT.

This rearrangement joins TRBV7-9 to TRBJ1-6, with D hard to call. V lost 3 bases and J lost 3, with 15 bases in between. Germline CDR1 is SEHNR and CDR2 is FQNEAQ (reference sequence). This CDR3 is built from 17 residues. The CDR3 region is CASSFLPSLHYNSPLHF. The CDR3 DNA reads as TGTGCCAGCAGCTTTCTCCCATCGTTACACTATAATTCACCCCTCCACTTT.

The chain carries TRBV20-1 and TRBJ2-1; TRBD1 agrees at 7 bases. J lost 0 bases, V lost 4 bases, and 6 bases had no gene match. Germline-derived CDR1 and CDR2 are DFQATT and SNEGSKA (reference sequence). CDR3 length equals 15 residues. CDR3 bases: TGCAGTGCTATGGACAGGCAGAGCTCCTACAATGAGCAGTTCTTC. Its translation is CSAMDRQSSYNEQFF.

V is TRBV6-5 and J is TRBJ1-6; no clear D gene. V was pared by 2 bases and J by 0 bases, with 8 bases between. CDR1 MNHEY and CDR2 SVGAGI come from the germline V gene. The CDR3 sequence is 16 residues long. In nucleotides, the CDR3 is TGTGCCAGCAGTTACGGTCGGAGCTCCTATAATTCACCCCTCCACTTT. As protein: CASSYGRSSYNSPLHF.

V and J are TRBV21-1 and TRBJ2-7; TRBD1 is the table's D call, not checked against the DNA. TRBV21-1 is a listed pseudogene. The CDR3 has 16 amino acids. The CDR3 here is CASSTANRASSYEQYF. The CDR3 DNA reads TGTGCCAGCAGCACGGCCAACAGGGCAAGCTCCTACGAGCAGTACTTC.

This clonotype was recorded a few times. The J gene is TRBJ2-3, the V gene TRBV18, with no clear D. Germline-derived CDR1 and CDR2 are KGHSH and LQKENI. The CDR3 runs to 14 residues. Trimming removed 3 bases at V and 2 bases at J, with 9 bases between. The CDR3 protein is CASSPTQFTDTQYF. DNA for the CDR3: TGTGCCAGCTCACCCACCCAGTTCACAGATACGCAGTATTTT.

This clonotype was found a few times. The genes are TRBV12-3 or TRBV12-4 and TRBJ1-5, with D tentatively TRBD1 (6 bases). V was clipped by 3 bases and J by 7 bases, with 16 bases between them. This CDR3 comprises 15 residues. CDR3 region: CASSFAWGARQPQHF. DNA for the CDR3: TGTGCCAGCAGTTTCGCGTGGGGGGCGCGACAGCCCCAGCATTTT.

There are a few counts of this clonotype. The chain combines TRBV5-1 with TRBJ2-5; 9 nucleotides line up with TRBD2. The CDR3 has 17 residues. Germline lookup yields CDR1 SGHRS and CDR2 YFSETQ. The ends lost 4 bases at V and 4 bases at J; junction bases unmatched: 14. For the CDR3, the DNA is TGCGCCAGCAGCAGACCTAGCGGGAACCCCCGAGGAGAGACCCAGTACTTC. This codes for CASSRPSGNPRGETQYF.

V and J are TRBV9 and TRBJ2-1, with 10 nucleotides matching TRBD2. V dropped 3 bases and J dropped 1; count of bases not matched to a gene: 10. Germline V CDR1 and CDR2: SGDLS, YYNGEE. The CDR3 covers 18 residues. The CDR3 DNA reads as TGTGCCAGCAGCGGCACTAGCGGGATCCGAGGATCCTACAATGAGCAGTTCTTC. Protein sequence: CASSGTSGIRGSYNEQFF.